The 2 T cell receptor beta chains below all came from one sample that was sequenced in a study of identical twins. TCRdb fed the 5' RACE reads into MiXCR, producing one record per CDR3 protein. Of about 470,000 distinct CDR3 sequences listed, approximately 24% are singletons. These records were also assigned to another study, of T cells expressing NK-cell markers.

The sequenced sample consisted of CD4+ T cells sorted from blood. The receptors shown here come from a woman aged 18-30 years in good health.

The rearrangement links TRBV15 to TRBJ2-2; D remains ambiguous. V lost 0 bases and J 9 bases, leaving 8 bases between the germline ends. This CDR3 contains 13 residues. Germline CDR1 reads LNHNV; CDR2 reads YYDKDF (reference sequence). CDR3 DNA sequence: TGTGCCACCAGCAGAGACAGGACCCGGGAGCTGTTTTTT. Translation: CATSRDRTRELFF.

This clonotype turned up a few times. CDR3 coding DNA: TGTGCCAGCAGCCGGCAGTCCAGGGGCAGGTACGAGCAGTACTTC. It translates to CASSRQSRGRYEQYF. The chain employs TRBV14 and TRBJ2-7; tentatively, D is TRBD1 (6 bases). CDR3 size: 15 residues. Germline CDR1 SGHDN, CDR2 FVKESK. V was pared by 4 bases and J by 4 bases, with 17 bases between.